In this sample, the clone carrying this T cell receptor (beta chain) turned up once. CDR1 LGHNA and CDR2 YSLEER come from the germline V gene. V dropped 0 bases and J dropped 8 bases, with 6 bases sitting between them. The CDR3 has 12 amino acids. This sample was taken from a study of technical replicates of blood from a handful of donors. Profiled with immunoSEQ multiplex PCR; TCRdb holds only in-frame clones, not every one. The table lists about 81,000 clones, 70% to 90% of them singletons, with about 4% in the top ten. J is TRBJ2-3 and V is TRBV4-3; perhaps TRBD1 as D (5 bases). The TCR originated in a human donor in good health. Some clones in this sample may be carry-over from other donors' samples. Specimen: PBMCs. CDR3 sequence: CASSQEGVTQYF. The DNA for the CDR3 is TGCGCCAGCAGCCAAGAAGGGGTTACGCAGTATTTT.